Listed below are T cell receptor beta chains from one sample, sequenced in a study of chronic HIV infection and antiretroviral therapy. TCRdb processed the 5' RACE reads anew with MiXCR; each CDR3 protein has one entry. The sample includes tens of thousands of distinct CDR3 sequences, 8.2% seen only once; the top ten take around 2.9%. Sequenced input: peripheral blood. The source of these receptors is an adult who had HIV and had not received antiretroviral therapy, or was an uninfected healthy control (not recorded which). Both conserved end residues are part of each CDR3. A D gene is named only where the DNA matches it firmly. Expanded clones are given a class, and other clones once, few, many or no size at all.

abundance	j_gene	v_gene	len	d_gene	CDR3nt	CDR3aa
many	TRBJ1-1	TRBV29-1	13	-	TGCAGCGGTGCCCCCGGGGGTGAGACTGAAGCTTTCTTT	CSGAPGGETEAFF
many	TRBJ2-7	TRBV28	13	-	TGTGCCAGCAGTTTGGCAGACTTCTACGAGCAGTACTTC	CASSLADFYEQYF
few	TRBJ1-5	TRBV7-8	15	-	TGTGCCAGCAGCTTAGTAGATACTAGCAATCAGCCCCAGCATTTT	CASSLVDTSNQPQHF
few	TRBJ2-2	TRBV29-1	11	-	TGCAGCGTCGATAACACCGGGGAGCTGTTTTTT	CSVDNTGELFF
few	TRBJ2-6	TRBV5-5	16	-	TGTGCCAGCAGCCAATTTCCAGGGTACGAGGCCAACGTCCTGACTTTC	CASSQFPGYEANVLTF
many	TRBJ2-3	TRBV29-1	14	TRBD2	TGCAGCGTTGAGCGGGAGTGGGGCACAGATACGCAGTATTTT	CSVEREWGTDTQYF
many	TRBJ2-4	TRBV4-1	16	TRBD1	TGCGCCAGCAGCCAAGGGACAGGTAGAGCCAAAAACATTCAGTACTTC	CASSQGTGRAKNIQYF
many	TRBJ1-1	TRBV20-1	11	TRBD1	TGCAGTACCGACAGGGACACTGAAGCTTTCTTT	CSTDRDTEAFF
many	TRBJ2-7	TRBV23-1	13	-	TGCGCCAGCAGTCACAGGGACCCCTACGAGCAGTACTTC	CASSHRDPYEQYF
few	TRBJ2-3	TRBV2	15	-	TGTGCCAGCCAATACCTGACTAGGACTACAGATACGCAGTATTTT	CASQYLTRTTDTQYF
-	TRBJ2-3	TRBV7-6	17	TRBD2	TGTGCCAGCAGCTTACCGCTTAGCGGGAGAGGGACAGATACGCAGTATTTT	CASSLPLSGRGTDTQYF
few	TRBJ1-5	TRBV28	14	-	TGTGCCAGCGGTGAGGATTTCGGCAATCAGCCCCAGCATTTT	CASGEDFGNQPQHF
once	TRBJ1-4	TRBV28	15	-	TGTGCCAGCAGTTCCCACGGGACTGATGGGGAAAAACTGTTTTTT	CASSSHGTDGEKLFF
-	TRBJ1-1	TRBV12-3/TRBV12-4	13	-	TGTGCCAGCAGTGTTGGGGGTATCACTGAAGCTTTCTTT	CASSVGGITEAFF
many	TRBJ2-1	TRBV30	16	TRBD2	TGTGCCTGGAGTAACCGGGAGGGCAGGGTCTACAATGAGCAGTTCTTC	CAWSNREGRVYNEQFF
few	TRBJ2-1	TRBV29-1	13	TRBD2	TGCAGCGCCATCGGACTAGCGGGAGCCCCGCAGTTCTTC	CSAIGLAGAPQFF
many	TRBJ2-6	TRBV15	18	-	TGTGCCACCAGCCCAGGCGGGACAGCGGTCTCTGGGGCCAACGTCCTGACTTTC	CATSPGGTAVSGANVLTF
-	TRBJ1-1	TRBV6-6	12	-	TGTGCCAGCAGTCGAAGGAACACTGAAGCTTTCTTT	CASSRRNTEAFF
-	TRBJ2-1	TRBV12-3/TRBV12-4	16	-	TGTGCCAGCAGCCACCTGGGGGGTAGCGGCAGCTATGAGCAGTTCTTC	CASSHLGGSGSYEQFF
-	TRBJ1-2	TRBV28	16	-	TGTGCCAGCAGTTTAAACCCAGTTTCGTCCCCCCATGGCTACACCTTC	CASSLNPVSSPHGYTF
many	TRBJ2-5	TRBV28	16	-	TGTGCCAGCAGCCAAGGAGCAGCTACCACCCAAGAGACCCAGTACTTC	CASSQGAATTQETQYF
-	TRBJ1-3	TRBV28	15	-	TGTGCCAGCAGTTACTCAGGGTCTCGCGGAAACACCGTATATTTT	CASSYSGSRGNTVYF
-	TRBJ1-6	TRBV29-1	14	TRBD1	TGCAGCGTTAGCGGGACAGGGGGCAATTCACCCCTCCACTTT	CSVSGTGGNSPLHF
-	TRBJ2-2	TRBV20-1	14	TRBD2	TGCAGTGGTTTGCGGGGGGCGCACACCGGGGAGCTGTTTTTT	CSGLRGAHTGELFF
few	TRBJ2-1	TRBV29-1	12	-	TGCAGCGCTGGTGGGAATTACAATGAGCAGTTCTTC	CSAGGNYNEQFF